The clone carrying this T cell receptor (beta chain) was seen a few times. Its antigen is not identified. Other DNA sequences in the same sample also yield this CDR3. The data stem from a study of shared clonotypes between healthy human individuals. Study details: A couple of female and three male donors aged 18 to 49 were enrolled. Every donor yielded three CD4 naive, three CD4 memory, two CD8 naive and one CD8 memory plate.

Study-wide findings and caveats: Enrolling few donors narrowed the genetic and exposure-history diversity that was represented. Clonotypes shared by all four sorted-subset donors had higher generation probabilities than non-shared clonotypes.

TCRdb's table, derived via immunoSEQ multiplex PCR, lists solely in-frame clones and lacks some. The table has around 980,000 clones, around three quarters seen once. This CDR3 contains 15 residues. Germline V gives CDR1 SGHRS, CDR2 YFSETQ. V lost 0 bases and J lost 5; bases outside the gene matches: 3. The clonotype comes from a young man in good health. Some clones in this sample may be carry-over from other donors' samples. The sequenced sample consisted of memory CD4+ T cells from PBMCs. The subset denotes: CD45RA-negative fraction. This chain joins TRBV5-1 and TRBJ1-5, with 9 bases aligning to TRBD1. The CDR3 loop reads CASSLGDRVDQPQHF. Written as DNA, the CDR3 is TGCGCCAGCAGCTTGGGGGACAGGGTAGATCAGCCCCAGCATTTT.